This T cell receptor beta chain was sequenced during a study of control samples from healthy donors and cancer patients. The CDR3 is 12 residues long. V gave up 5 bases and J gave up 5 bases, with 9 bases separating them. Germline loops: CDR1 SGHTA, CDR2 FQGNSA. Sequencing was performed with immunoSEQ multiplex PCR; in TCRdb, only in-frame clones are kept and a portion is missing. The sample holds roughly 68,000 clones, approximately 86% seen once. The receptor's source is a man aged 60 to 69 in good health. The chain employs TRBV7-2 and TRBJ2-5; D ambiguous. Sequenced: blood. This CDR3 is CASSPYSETQYF. For the CDR3, the DNA is TGTGCCAGCAGCCCCTACTCCGAGACCCAGTACTTC.